One sample yielded the 32 T cell receptor beta chains listed below, sequenced in a study of shared clonotypes between healthy human individuals. TCRdb's copy holds only in-frame clones and misses some; the assay was immunoSEQ multiplex PCR. The sample has about 1.1 million clones, 70% to 85% seen once. The sequenced material came from memory CD4+ T cells from PBMCs. Subset: CD45RA-negative fraction. Source of these receptors: a man aged 18 to 29 in good health. Some clones in this sample may be carry-over from other donors' samples.

V is TRBV7-3 and J is TRBJ2-1; the match to TRBD1 covers 7 bases. Germline-derived CDR1 and CDR2 are SGHTA and FQGTGA. The V and J ends lost 5 bases and 4 bases, in that order; junction bases with no gene match: 5. This CDR3 spans 14 amino acids. CDR3: CASSPGQFYNEQFF. CDR3 nucleotide sequence: TGTGCCAGCAGCCCGGGACAGTTTTACAATGAGCAGTTCTTC.

To note about this clone: Other DNA sequences of this sample code for an identical CDR3. The chain uses TRBV6-5 and TRBJ1-1; unclear D gene. The CDR3 spans 14 residues. The germline V gene has CDR1 MNHEY and CDR2 SVGAGI. The germline V and J ends were trimmed by 8 bases and 0 bases, with 13 bases remaining between them. CDR3 protein: CASSPGSLNTEAFF. In nucleotides, the CDR3 is TGTGCCAGCTCACCTGGGAGTCTGAACACTGAAGCTTTCTTT.

The chain uses TRBV28 and TRBJ1-2; D ambiguous. CDR1 and CDR2 from the germline V gene are MDHEN and SYDVKM. The ends were cut back, 8 bases at V and 4 bases at J, with 20 bases in the middle. CDR3 length equals 15 residues. The CDR3 spells CASGSGPFPSYGYTF. The CDR3 DNA sequence: TGTGCCAGCGGGTCAGGTCCCTTTCCTTCCTATGGCTACACCTTC.

The V gene is TRBV6-5, the J gene TRBJ2-3; a possible D gene is TRBD1 (6 bases). This CDR3 comprises 13 residues. The germline CDR1 and CDR2 sequences are MNHEY and SVGAGI. The V and J ends lost 4 bases and 9 bases respectively, with 14 bases between them. Here the CDR3 reads CASSSSHRDTQYF. The DNA of the CDR3 is TGTGCCAGCAGTTCAAGTCACAGGGACACGCAGTATTTT.

V and J are TRBV20-1 and TRBJ2-7, with D hard to call. The CDR3 length is 11 residues. V lost 6 bases and J 2 bases, leaving 8 bases between the germline ends. Germline V CDR1 and CDR2: DFQATT, SNEGSKA (reference sequence). The CDR3 here is CSARKTYEQYF. In DNA, the CDR3 is TGCAGTGCGAGAAAGACCTACGAGCAGTACTTC.

The rearrangement joins TRBV2 to TRBJ2-2, with 7 bases matching TRBD1. This CDR3 is built from 13 residues. Germline V gene lookup returns CDR1 SNHLY and CDR2 FYNNEI. V trimming: 7 bases; J trimming: 5 bases; junction bases outside the gene matches: 4. CDR3 loop: CASKTGATGELFF. The CDR3 nucleotides are TGTGCCAGCAAAACAGGGGCTACCGGGGAGCTGTTTTTT.

Only one count was recorded for this clone. The genes are TRBV18 and TRBJ2-7, with TRBD1 matching 7 bases. V gave up 6 bases and J gave up 12 bases; unmatched junction bases: 11. Germline V CDR1 and CDR2: KGHSH, LQKENI. The CDR3 extends over 12 amino acids. The CDR3 protein is CASSEDRTLVYF. The CDR3, as DNA: TGTGCCAGCTCGGAGGACAGGACCCTCGTGTACTTC.

V usage is TRBV5-4 and J usage is TRBJ2-7; D call uncertain. The CDR3 spans 13 residues. Germline V gene lookup returns CDR1 SGHNT and CDR2 YYREEE (reference sequence). Deletions cut 3 bases from V and 2 bases from J, with 9 bases between. This CDR3 reads CASSSDGAYEQYF. The DNA for the CDR3 is TGTGCCAGCAGCTCGGACGGAGCCTACGAGCAGTACTTC.

The chain employs TRBV4-1 and TRBJ2-3; 8 bases map to TRBD2. The V gene end was trimmed by 0 bases and the J gene end by 0 bases; junction bases not matched to a gene: 11. The CDR3 is made up of 19 amino acids. Germline lookup yields CDR1 MGHRA and CDR2 YSYEKL. The CDR3 DNA sequence: TGCGCCAGCAGCCAAGAGTTGGCTAGCGGGCGGGTAAGCACAGATACGCAGTATTTT. Amino acids: CASSQELASGRVSTDTQYF.

The chain links TRBV19 to TRBJ1-1, with unresolved D. Germline-derived CDR1 and CDR2 are LNHDA and SQIVND (reference sequence). This CDR3 contains 11 residues. V was cut by 3 bases and J by 5 bases, with 4 bases left in between. CDR3 sequence: CASSMWTEAFF. Written as DNA, the CDR3 is TGTGCCAGTAGTATGTGGACTGAAGCTTTCTTT.

This clone was seen only once. A much bigger clone sits one base away, suggesting this may be a read error. Other DNA sequences from this sample encode an identical CDR3 as well. J is TRBJ1-4 and V is TRBV6-5; D unresolved. Trimming cost V 2 bases and J 0 bases, with 4 bases left between them. CDR1 and CDR2 (germline): MNHEY, SVGAGI. The CDR3 is 14 residues long. CDR3 DNA sequence: TGTGCCAGCAGTTACGGGTCAACTAATGAAAAACTGTTTTTT. The encoded protein is CASSYGSTNEKLFF.

This clone appeared a single time. V gene TRBV9 combines with J gene TRBJ2-3; possibly TRBD1 for D (6 bases). Between the trimmed V and J ends, which lost 4 bases and 1 base, there was a span of 13 bases. Germline loops: CDR1 SGDLS, CDR2 YYNGEE. The CDR3 length is 15 residues. The CDR3: CASSSRGYGTDTQYF. The CDR3 coding sequence is TGTGCCAGCAGCTCCAGGGGATACGGCACAGATACGCAGTATTTT.

The rearrangement joins TRBV5-1 to TRBJ2-1, with TRBD1 identical over 7 bases. The CDR3 contains 15 residues. The germline V gene encodes CDR1 SGHRS and CDR2 YFSETQ. V lost 0 bases to trimming and J lost 9 bases; unmatched junction nucleotides: 9. CDR3 bases: TGCGCCAGCAGCTTGGGAGGGGGCGAACCGGTTGAGCAGTTCTTC. This translates into CASSLGGGEPVEQFF.

CDR3: CAIPSLAGWDHEQYF. Here the CDR3 DNA reads TGTGCCATCCCCAGCTTGGCAGGGTGGGATCACGAGCAGTACTTC. The chain carries TRBV10-3 and TRBJ2-7, with D possibly being TRBD1 (5 bases). V was pared by 8 bases and J by 5 bases, with 22 bases between. There are 15 residues in the CDR3. Germline V gives CDR1 ENHRY, CDR2 SYGVKD.

This clone was seen a few times. V gene TRBV18 combines with J gene TRBJ1-1, with no clear D. V lost 6 bases to trimming and J lost 5 bases, with 16 bases between them. The germline CDR1 and CDR2 sequences are KGHSH and LQKENI. This CDR3 comprises 14 residues. CDR3 bases: TGTGCCAGCTCCCTCAGTGGAGGTGGTACTGAAGCTTTCTTT. This translates into CASSLSGGGTEAFF.

The V gene is TRBV5-6, the J gene TRBJ2-7; D not resolved. Trimming pared 3 bases from V and 5 bases from J, leaving 9 bases between. Germline V gene sequence: CDR1 SGHDT, CDR2 YYEEEE. This CDR3 contains 12 residues. CDR3 nucleotides: TGTGCCAGCAGCTCCGAACCCCACGAGCAGTACTTC. Translating it yields CASSSEPHEQYF.

The genes are TRBV5-1 and TRBJ2-1, with 7 bases that match TRBD1. The CDR3 has 14 amino acids. Germline CDR1 and CDR2: SGHRS and YFSETQ. V trimming: 4 bases; J trimming: 5 bases; junction bases outside the gene matches: 6. The CDR3 nucleotides are TGCGCCAGCAGCCCTGGGACAGTTCACAATGAGCAGTTCTTC. Its translation is CASSPGTVHNEQFF.

The chain carries TRBV12-5 and TRBJ2-5, with TRBD1 matching over 10 bases. This CDR3 has 14 amino acids. Germline trimming cut 1 base from V and 4 bases from J; bases unmatched to any gene: 0. CDR1 and CDR2 (germline): LGHNT, FRNRAP. CDR3 residues: CASGLGDRGETQYF. DNA of the CDR3: TGTGCTAGTGGTTTGGGGGACAGGGGAGAGACCCAGTACTTC.

The chain links TRBV7-2 to TRBJ2-2; perhaps TRBD1 as D (8 bases). Trimming removed 5 bases at V and 6 bases at J, with 16 bases between. Germline CDR1 reads SGHTA; CDR2 reads FQGNSA. The CDR3 is made up of 15 amino acids. The CDR3 region has the DNA TGTGCCAGCAGCCAGGGAGGGACAGGAGCCGGGGAGCTGTTTTTT. Amino acid sequence: CASSQGGTGAGELFF.

The CDR3 spells CASSPPGTSGPEQYF. The CDR3 DNA reads TGTGCCAGCAGCCCTCCCGGGACTAGCGGCCCCGAGCAGTACTTC. V usage is TRBV6-6 and J usage is TRBJ2-7, with 11 bases matching TRBD2. Trimming took 6 bases from V and 6 from J; bases not matched to a gene: 10. The V gene's germline CDR1 is MNHNY and CDR2 SVGAGI (reference sequence). The CDR3 extends over 15 amino acids.

The chain recombines TRBV4-2 with TRBJ2-4; D gene ambiguous. CDR1 LGHNA and CDR2 YNFKEQ come from the germline V gene. The germline V and J ends were trimmed by 1 base and 8 bases, with 9 bases remaining between them. The CDR3 sequence is 13 residues long. CDR3 amino acids: CASSQATLYIQYF. DNA of the CDR3: TGTGCCAGCAGCCAAGCGACCCTCTACATTCAGTACTTC.

V and J are TRBV11-2 and TRBJ2-7; possible D gene TRBD1, 6 bases. The V gene lost 5 bases and the J gene lost 3 bases, with 14 bases spanning the gap. Germline V lookup: CDR1 SGHAT, CDR2 FQNNGV. The CDR3 is made up of 14 amino acids. CDR3 sequence: CASSRRDTYYEQYF. The CDR3 DNA reads TGTGCCAGCAGCCGCCGGGACACCTACTACGAGCAGTACTTC.

The table lists this clone with a few counts. The chain couples TRBV7-7 to TRBJ2-5; 8 bases fit TRBD2. The J segment lost 5 bases and the V segment lost 5 bases, leaving 7 bases of the junction unmatched. The CDR3 contains 14 residues. The germline gives CDR1 SSHAT, CDR2 FNYEAQ (reference sequence). For the CDR3, the DNA is TGTGCCAGCAGCCCCGGGACTAGTGTTGAGACCCAGTACTTC. It specifies CASSPGTSVETQYF.

V usage is TRBV28 and J usage is TRBJ2-7; a weak D match, TRBD1 (5 bases). The CDR3 spans 14 residues. Germline V lookup: CDR1 MDHEN, CDR2 SYDVKM. The V end lost 3 bases, the J end lost 2 bases, and 11 bases lay between the germline ends. CDR3 loop: CASSFADTTYEQYF. CDR3 in DNA: TGTGCCAGCAGTTTCGCGGACACAACCTACGAGCAGTACTTC.

The V call is TRBV4-2, the J call TRBJ2-7; TRBD2 aligns across 10 bases. In germline, CDR1 is LGHNA, CDR2 YNFKEQ. CDR3 length: 18 amino acids. Losses at the gene ends were 4 bases for V and 0 bases for J; bases not matched to a gene: 12. The chain's CDR3 is CASSPRVGSSGSSYEQYF. In nucleotides, the CDR3 is TGTGCCAGCAGCCCTCGCGTAGGCTCTAGCGGGAGCTCCTACGAGCAGTACTTC.

This chain joins TRBV28 and TRBJ2-4; no clear D. Trimming took off 3 bases at V and 10 bases at J, with 10 bases between the two ends. The CDR3 extends over 12 amino acids. CDR1 is MDHEN, CDR2 SYDVKM, per germline. In nucleotides, the CDR3 is TGTGCCAGCAGTTTCCCAGAGTCTATTCAGTACTTC. Translation: CASSFPESIQYF.

The J gene is TRBJ1-1, the V gene TRBV9; D call uncertain. Looked up from germline, CDR1 is SGDLS and CDR2 is YYNGEE. CDR3 length: 15 amino acids. Between the trimmed V and J ends, which lost 4 bases and 3 bases, there was a span of 16 bases. The CDR3 DNA reads TGTGCCAGCAGCCCCATGGGCAGATACGACACTGAAGCTTTCTTT. Protein sequence: CASSPMGRYDTEAFF.

The CDR3 region is CASKRGGSYEQYF. CDR3 nucleotide sequence: TGTGCCAGCAAGCGCGGGGGCTCCTACGAGCAGTACTTC. This chain connects TRBV28 to TRBJ2-7; 7 nucleotides agree with TRBD2. The V gene's germline CDR1 is MDHEN and CDR2 SYDVKM. The CDR3 sequence is 13 residues long. The ends lost 7 bases at V and 0 bases at J; junction bases unmatched: 3. Full variable domain (rest looked up from reference TRBV28 and TRBJ2-7): DVKVTQSSRYLVKRTGEKVFLECVQDMDHENMFWYRQDPGLGLRLIYFSYDVKMKEKGDIPEGYSVSREKKERFSLILESASTNQTSMYLCASKRGGSYEQYFGPGTRLTVT.

This clone was seen a single time. CDR3 region: CASSLEQGWETQYF. The CDR3, as DNA: TGCGCCAGCAGCTTGGAACAGGGATGGGAGACCCAGTACTTC. The chain employs TRBV5-1 and TRBJ2-5, with TRBD1 as a possible D gene (6 bases). CDR1 SGHRS and CDR2 YFSETQ come from the germline V gene. There are 14 residues in the CDR3. The V and J ends lost 0 bases and 5 bases respectively, with 11 bases between them.

This clone was counted ten times or more. The gene calls are TRBV7-2 and TRBJ2-7; TRBD1 might be the D (6 bases). This CDR3 has 14 residues. Trimming took off 3 bases at V and 4 bases at J, with 13 bases between the two ends. Germline V lookup: CDR1 SGHTA, CDR2 FQGNSA. The CDR3 loop reads CASSFEQGPYEQYF. CDR3 DNA sequence: TGTGCCAGCAGCTTTGAACAGGGCCCGTACGAGCAGTACTTC.

For this clone: The same CDR3 also results from other DNA sequences found in this sample. The chain is built from TRBV9 and TRBJ2-3; D is ambiguous. The V and J ends lost 0 bases and 2 bases respectively, with 7 bases between them. The CDR3 is 14 amino acids. Germline-derived CDR1 and CDR2 are SGDLS and YYNGEE. The CDR3 bases are TGTGCCAGCAGCGTAGTGGTTACCACAGATACGCAGTATTTT. As protein: CASSVVVTTDTQYF.

On this clone: Additional DNA sequences in this sample encode the identical CDR3. The CDR3 sequence is CASSLVGHEQYF. CDR3 nucleotides: TGTGCCAGCAGCTTAGTAGGACACGAGCAGTACTTC. This chain connects TRBV7-9 to TRBJ2-7, with no clear D. CDR3 length: 12 amino acids. Between the trimmed V and J ends, which lost 1 base and 5 bases, there was a span of 6 bases. From germline, CDR1 is SEHNR and CDR2 FQNEAQ (reference sequence).